Listed here are 9 T cell receptor beta chains from one sample, sequenced in a study of cytomegalovirus exposure and HLA in healthy donors. A multiplex PCR was run with 60 Vbeta primers and 13 Jbeta primers. The data were produced by immunoSEQ multiplex PCR, yet TCRdb's version contains in-frame clones alone and is incomplete. The repertoire has over 150,000 clones, roughly 87% of them found once; the top ten carry over 1.2%. The sequenced sample consisted of PBMCs. These receptors came from a girl aged 5-17 years in good health and CMV-seropositive.

The V call is TRBV2, the J call TRBJ2-1; 13 bases match TRBD2. Germline CDR1 SNHLY, CDR2 FYNNEI. The CDR3 covers 16 residues. V was clipped by 6 bases and J by 8 bases; unmatched bases: 10. CDR3: CASSESTSGGAYEQFF. The DNA for the CDR3 is TGTGCCAGCAGCGAATCCACTAGCGGGGGGGCCTATGAGCAGTTCTTC. Using reference TRBV2 and TRBJ2-1 for the parts outside the CDR3, the full variable domain is EPEVTQTPSHQVTQMGQEVILRCVPISNHLYFYWYRQILGQKVEFLVSFYNNEISEKSEIFDDQFSVERPDGSNFTLKIRSTKLEDSAMYFCASSESTSGGAYEQFFGPGTRLTVL.

The chain has TRBV5-1 and TRBJ1-3; D is unclear. The CDR3 covers 14 residues. In germline, CDR1 is SGHRS, CDR2 YFSETQ. The V end was cut by 5 bases, the J end by 0 bases, with 9 bases between. CDR3 bases: TGCGCCAGCAGTCCGGGTTCCTCTGGAAACACCATATATTTT. It is translated as CASSPGSSGNTIYF.

The V call is TRBV7-9, the J call TRBJ1-4, with 7 positions matching TRBD1. The length of the CDR3 is 13 residues. J gave up 7 bases and V 5 bases, and 4 bases lay outside the gene matches. The germline gives CDR1 SEHNR, CDR2 FQNEAQ (reference sequence). This CDR3 is CASSRQGGEKLFF. The CDR3 DNA is TGTGCCAGCAGCCGACAGGGCGGTGAAAAACTGTTTTTT.

V usage is TRBV5-1 and J usage is TRBJ2-7; TRBD2 is a possible D gene (5 bases). Germline CDR1 SGHRS, CDR2 YFSETQ. CDR3 length: 14 residues. Deletions cut 4 bases from V and 0 bases from J, with 11 bases between. This chain's CDR3 is CASSPGSSSYEQYF. CDR3 coding DNA: TGCGCCAGCAGCCCGGGATCAAGCTCCTACGAGCAGTACTTC.

The chain has TRBV19 and TRBJ1-1, with unresolved D. Trimming cost V 3 bases and J 4 bases, with 9 bases left between them. The CDR3 is made up of 13 amino acids. Germline lookup yields CDR1 LNHDA and CDR2 SQIVND (reference sequence). The CDR3 sequence: CASSITQSTEAFF. For the CDR3, the DNA is TGTGCCAGTAGTATCACACAGAGCACTGAAGCTTTCTTT.

This clone was picked up a small number of times. The rearrangement uses TRBV5-6 and TRBJ2-1; 8 bases are a match to TRBD1. The length of the CDR3 is 15 residues. Losses at the gene ends were 0 bases for V and 6 bases for J; bases not matched to a gene: 5. Germline CDR1 SGHDT, CDR2 YYEEEE. The CDR3 loop reads CASSLGTGLPNEQFF. Here the CDR3 DNA reads TGTGCCAGCAGCTTGGGGACAGGGCTACCCAATGAGCAGTTCTTC.

This chain links TRBV5-6 with TRBJ1-5; 8 bases fit TRBD1. The V gene end was trimmed by 4 bases and the J gene end by 5 bases; junction bases not matched to a gene: 8. Per germline, CDR1 SGHDT and CDR2 YYEEEE. This CDR3 has 15 amino acids. CDR3 sequence reads: CASSLGQGRHQPQHF. The CDR3 DNA is TGTGCCAGCAGCCTCGGACAGGGCAGACATCAGCCCCAGCATTTT.

Here the CDR3 DNA reads TGTGCCAGCAAAAAACCGGGGGTATTGGGAGAGACCCAGTACTTC. This translates into CASKKPGVLGETQYF. This chain joins TRBV28 and TRBJ2-5; D may be TRBD2 (6 bases). Germline assignment: CDR1 MDHEN and CDR2 SYDVKM. Trimming left V 7 bases short and J 4 bases short, with 19 bases between. The CDR3 spans 15 residues.

This rearrangement joins TRBV4-2 to TRBJ2-7, with 9 bases that match TRBD2. Germline trimming cut 1 base from V and 4 bases from J; bases unmatched to any gene: 5. Germline V gene data show CDR1 as LGHNA and CDR2 as YNFKEQ. The CDR3 sequence is 15 residues long. The CDR3 nucleotides are TGTGCCAGCAGCCAAGTACGTAGCGGGAGTTACGAGCAGTACTTC. As protein: CASSQVRSGSYEQYF.